This passage covers 18 T cell receptor beta chains from one sample sequenced in a study of beta chain features in type 1 diabetes. Expressed TCRB transcripts were sequenced, since all the RNA that had been isolated was reverse transcribed. TCRdb's copy holds only in-frame clones and misses some; the assay was immunoSEQ multiplex PCR. The sample has hundreds of thousands of clones; around 15% are singletons. Sequenced input: naive CD4+ T cells from blood. The receptors were sampled from a young man in good health.

The chain links TRBV7-9 to TRBJ2-7; D call uncertain. From germline, CDR1 is SEHNR and CDR2 FQNEAQ (reference sequence). Trimming pared 6 bases from V and 6 bases from J, leaving 15 bases between. CDR3 length: 13 amino acids. The CDR3, as DNA: TGTGCCAGCAGTAACCCCGTTCCAGCCGAGCAGTACTTC. Its protein is CASSNPVPAEQYF.

Here the CDR3 reads CASSLSGTANNSPLHF. In DNA, the CDR3 is TGCGCCAGCAGCTTGTCAGGGACTGCAAATAATTCACCCCTCCACTTT. The V and J genes are TRBV5-1 and TRBJ1-6; possible D gene TRBD1, 5 bases. CDR1 is SGHRS and CDR2 is YFSETQ in the germline V gene. V lost 1 base, J lost 5 bases, and 13 bases lay in between. This CDR3 comprises 16 residues.

This clone was recorded a few times. The genes are TRBV10-3 and TRBJ2-3, with D perhaps assigned TRBD1 or TRBD2 (6 bases each). CDR1 and CDR2 (germline): ENHRY, SYGVKD. With 4 bases removed from V and 6 bases from J, the gap between germline ends came to 14 bases. The length of the CDR3 is 14 residues. CDR3 nucleotide sequence: TGTGCCATCAGTGTTGGAGGGGGTAGGGATACGCAGTATTTT. Translation gives CAISVGGGRDTQYF.

The V gene is TRBV6-6, the J gene TRBJ2-4; a possible D gene is TRBD1 (7 bases). The V and J ends lost 6 bases and 0 bases respectively, with 15 bases between them. The germline gives CDR1 MNHNY, CDR2 SVGAGI (reference sequence). CDR3 length: 16 amino acids. The CDR3, as DNA: TGTGCCAGCAGAAATCAGGGGGGAATAGCCAAAAACATTCAGTACTTC. Amino acids: CASRNQGGIAKNIQYF.

This clone was counted a few times. J is TRBJ2-2 and V is TRBV6-4; D gene ambiguous. Germline CDR1 is MRHNA and CDR2 is SNTAGT. Trimming shortened V by 4 bases and J by 6 bases, and 6 bases separated the two germline ends. The length of the CDR3 is 12 residues. The CDR3 loop reads CASSGRSGELFF. CDR3 nucleotide sequence: TGTGCCAGCAGTGGCAGGTCCGGGGAGCTGTTTTTT.

This clone has a handful of counts. This chain links TRBV25-1 with TRBJ2-2; 7 bases align to TRBD1. CDR3 size: 15 residues. V lost 6 bases, J lost 1 base, and 5 bases stayed unmatched. The germline CDR1 and CDR2 sequences are MGHDK and SYGVNS. CDR3 sequence: CASRRGQRNTGELFF. The CDR3 DNA sequence: TGTGCCAGCAGAAGGGGACAGAGGAACACCGGGGAGCTGTTTTTT.

This chain connects TRBV28 to TRBJ2-3; TRBD2 matches 8 bases. This CDR3 comprises 16 residues. V shed 5 bases and J 1 base; nucleotides not matched to a gene: 8. Looked up from germline, CDR1 is MDHEN and CDR2 is SYDVKM. The DNA for the CDR3 is TGTGCCAGCAGTCTCCCAGCGGGGGCGGGCACAGATACGCAGTATTTT. It encodes CASSLPAGAGTDTQYF.

This rearrangement joins TRBV2 to TRBJ2-2; D is possibly TRBD1 or TRBD2 (6 bases each). The V gene lost 7 bases and the J gene lost 4 bases, with 16 bases spanning the gap. The CDR3 runs to 15 residues. Germline lookup yields CDR1 SNHLY and CDR2 FYNNEI. The CDR3 loop is CASTGEGGFTGELFF. DNA for the CDR3: TGTGCCAGCACGGGCGAGGGGGGATTCACCGGGGAGCTGTTTTTT.

This clone was observed a handful of times. The chain is built from TRBV18 and TRBJ2-7; 8 bases match TRBD1. The germline V gene encodes CDR1 KGHSH and CDR2 LQKENI. V lost 3 bases and J lost 2; bases outside the gene matches: 3. The CDR3 has 14 residues. The CDR3 here is CASSPDRVAYEQYF. CDR3 nucleotide sequence: TGTGCCAGCTCACCGGACAGGGTCGCCTACGAGCAGTACTTC.

DNA for the CDR3: TGTGCCAGCAGCCAAGGCGGTGATTGGGTGCGGGGACTAGCGTTTGGAGATACGCAGTATTTT. Translated, it gives CASSQGGDWVRGLAFGDTQYF. The rearrangement links TRBV7-6 to TRBJ2-3; 10 bases map to TRBD2. J gave up 5 bases and V 5 bases, and 25 bases lay outside the gene matches. The CDR3 is made up of 21 amino acids. Per the germline V gene, CDR1 is SGHVS and CDR2 is FNYEAQ.

V is TRBV28 and J is TRBJ2-5, with D uncertain. The J call is in doubt because the DNA end fits TRBJ2-7 better. Per the germline V gene, CDR1 is MDHEN and CDR2 is SYDVKM. This CDR3 region has 12 residues. DNA of the CDR3: TGTGCCAGCAGTTTGGGAAGGGCCGAGCAGTACTTC. This sequence encodes CASSLGRAEQYF.

This clone was picked up a small number of times. This chain connects TRBV6-6 to TRBJ1-1; 8 bases match TRBD1. This CDR3 comprises 16 residues. Germline CDR1 is MNHNY and CDR2 is SVGAGI (reference sequence). The V and J ends lost 2 bases and 0 bases, in that order; junction bases with no gene match: 5. The chain's CDR3 is CASSYPQTGVNTEAFF. Written as DNA, the CDR3 is TGTGCCAGCAGTTACCCCCAGACAGGGGTGAACACTGAAGCTTTCTTT.

The gene calls are TRBV7-3 and TRBJ2-5, with TRBD1 as a possible D gene (6 bases). Trimming removed 0 bases from V and 5 bases from J, with 16 bases in between. The V gene's germline CDR1 is SGHTA and CDR2 FQGTGA. This CDR3 is built from 16 residues. CDR3 coding DNA: TGTGCCAGCAGCTTAACGAGGATTGGGGGCGTGGAGACCCAGTACTTC. Amino acid sequence: CASSLTRIGGVETQYF. Full variable domain (remainder filled in from reference TRBV7-3 and TRBJ2-5): GAGVSQTPSNKVTEKGKYVELRCDPISGHTALYWYRQSLGQGPEFLIYFQGTGAADDSGLPNDRFFAVRPEGSVSTLKIQRTERGDSAVYLCASSLTRIGGVETQYFGPGTRLLVL.

The chain joins TRBV6-1 to TRBJ2-5; 7 positions agree with TRBD2. The germline CDR1 and CDR2 sequences are MNHNS and SASEGT. V shed 7 bases and J 1 base; nucleotides not matched to a gene: 6. The CDR3 consists of 14 residues. CDR3 loop: CASTSGGIQETQYF. Written as DNA, the CDR3 is TGTGCCAGCACTTCCGGGGGGATCCAAGAGACCCAGTACTTC.

This clone was recorded a few times. This chain links TRBV28 with TRBJ1-2, with TRBD1 matching 7 bases. With 3 bases clipped from V and 6 bases from J, the junction kept 16 bases outside the gene matches. CDR3 length: 17 residues. Germline V gives CDR1 MDHEN, CDR2 SYDVKM. The DNA for the CDR3 is TGTGCCAGCAGTTTGAGTAAGCAGGGGGAAACGCTAGATGGCTACACCTTC. Translated, it gives CASSLSKQGETLDGYTF.

This chain joins TRBV7-8 and TRBJ1-5, with 11 bases lining up with TRBD1. CDR3 length equals 15 residues. Looked up from germline, CDR1 is SGHVS and CDR2 is FQNEAQ. After removal of 5 bases from V and 3 bases from J, the junction contained 3 bases not matched to a gene. The CDR3 loop reads CASSRDRGANQPQHF. CDR3 sequence (DNA): TGTGCCAGCAGCCGGGACAGGGGGGCCAATCAGCCCCAGCATTTT. Drawing the rest from reference TRBV7-8 and TRBJ1-5, the complete variable domain is GAGVSQSPRYKVAKRGQDVALRCDPISGHVSLFWYQQALGQGPEFLTYFQNEAQLDKSGLPSDRFFAERPEGSVSTLKIQRTQQEDSAVYLCASSRDRGANQPQHFGDGTRLSIL.

The V call is TRBV7-9, the J call TRBJ1-1; D ambiguous. V gave up 8 bases and J gave up 1 base, with 8 bases separating them. CDR1 is SEHNR and CDR2 is FQNEAQ in the germline V gene (reference sequence). The CDR3 is 12 residues long. Here the CDR3 DNA reads TGTGCCAGCGCCATGGGGAACACTGAAGCTTTCTTT. Protein sequence: CASAMGNTEAFF. Looking up the rest from reference TRBV7-9 and TRBJ1-1 gives the full variable domain: DTGVSQNPRHKITKRGQNVTFRCDPISEHNRLYWYRQTLGQGPEFLTYFQNEAQLEKSRLLSDRFSAERPKGSFSTLEIQRTEQGDSAMYLCASAMGNTEAFFGQGTRLTVV.

The V call is TRBV18, the J call TRBJ2-3; TRBD1 agrees at 8 bases. The V gene's germline CDR1 is KGHSH and CDR2 LQKENI. The CDR3 covers 16 residues. Trimming took 0 bases from V and 6 from J; bases not matched to a gene: 8. CDR3 sequence reads: CASSPPLGQGADTQYF. The CDR3 DNA reads as TGTGCCAGCTCACCACCGTTAGGACAGGGCGCGGATACGCAGTATTTT.